Given below is one T cell receptor beta chain in context. Its antigen target is currently unknown. No much larger clonotype is one base removed from it; base qualities were not supplied. In the germline V gene, CDR1 corresponds to MRHNA and CDR2 to SNTAGT. Measured from the cysteine to the phenylalanine, the CDR3 is 15 residues long. Of all the DNA, just the CDR3 is kept, 45 bases in frame from base 1. Trimming removed 3 bases from V and 5 bases from J, leaving 16 bases between the germline ends. The time point label on this specimen signifies: about 28 days (+/-7) after the second vaccine dose. AZD1222 recipients whose second dose came at about 4 weeks and those whose second dose came at about 12 weeks were combined into one group, since spike-specific TCR depth and breadth did not differ between the two schedules. Vaccinee samples were obtained from the UK trials COV001 and COV002, which included a single-blind randomized controlled phase 2/3 trial of AZD1222 (ChAdOx1 nCoV-19) in healthy adults. For TCRbeta chain sequencing, PBMC samples were collected from trial participants at day 0 and at day 28 after the second dose.

The CDR3 regions of human TCRbeta chains were subjected to immunosequencing. The source study handled its data this way. TCRs in the repertoires were compared against a reference library of SARS-CoV-2-specific TCRs that had been generated with the MIRA antigen-specificity platform. Breadth was defined as the fraction of unique TCRs that were SARS-CoV-2-associated. Depth was defined as the fraction of total T cells that were SARS-CoV-2-associated. Using the MIRA data, each spike-specific TCR was assigned both to the spike region to which the TCR was reactive and to a CD4 or CD8 class. Log10-transformed breadth and depth values were compared by one-way ANOVA with Sidak's multiple comparisons tests. TCRdb took this table from immuneACCESS and kept in-frame rearrangements with V and J called. Such tables lack part of the clones; where checked against another copy, unresolved V genes explain under half of the gap, and the rest is unexplained. V, J and clone size derive from that table, while D and trimming were established from the DNA sequence. The sample records approximately 120,000 clones, about 89% of which are singletons. The leading ten clones occupy roughly 4.5% of the sample.

These data come from a study of T cell responses to AZD1222 COVID-19 vaccine listed by TCRdb under 2021. Looking at the study overall: A total of 233 trial participants underwent TCR sequencing, of whom roughly 210 had received two doses of AZD1222 and some 25 had received two doses of the MenACWY control vaccine. Trial participants were enrolled into age subgroups of 18-55, 56-69 and 70-plus years, which contained around 150, 29 and 61 TCR-sequenced participants, respectively.

General study outcomes and caveats: Conclusions about previously exposed vaccinees are limited because only five to seven AZD1222 recipients were SARS-CoV-2 seropositive at baseline. CD4 TCRs associated with the vaccine covered the entire spike protein, and the dominant responses were in regions 160-218 and 743-854. In the small 56-69-year group, the increase in depth fell short of significance, most likely because of low power. Participants were mostly white British, with more females than males. The authors suggested clonal diversity may have been underestimated. No day 14 peak-response samples were available, so repertoires were characterized only after the peak T cell response. Reportedly, almost half of the unique spike-specific TCRs recognized epitopes lying outside the regions that are mutated in the B.1.351 and B.1.1.7 variants. A significant rise in spike-specific TCR breadth and depth was observed after two AZD1222 doses relative to day 0 and relative to MenACWY recipients.

The source material was peripheral blood, sampled 28 days after the second AZD1222 dose. The TCR was taken from an adult who received the AZD1222 COVID-19 vaccine. The chain uses TRBV6-4 and TRBJ1-2; the D gene is perhaps TRBD1, on 6 matching bases. The CDR3 region reads CASSEEGGIPYGYTF. The DNA sequence is TGTGCCAGCAGTGAGGAGGGGGGCATTCCGTATGGCTACACCTTC.